These 9 T cell receptor beta chains share one sample of origin, sequenced in a study of T cells after yellow fever vaccination. TCRdb independently ran MiXCR on the 5' RACE reads; one entry per CDR3 protein. The data hold around 250,000 distinct CDR3 sequences, with roughly 7.2% observed a single time. Material: CD4+ T cells sorted from PBMCs, obtained 15 days after the yellow fever booster vaccination. The origin of the receptors is a man between 25 and 39 years old who received the YFV17D yellow fever vaccine.

This clonotype was seen many times. The chain couples TRBV28 to TRBJ1-2; D is unresolved. The CDR3 is 11 amino acids. V was trimmed by 4 bases and J by 5 bases, leaving 5 bases between them. CDR1 is MDHEN, CDR2 SYDVKM, per germline. The CDR3 sequence is CASSYAYGYTF. For the CDR3, the DNA is TGTGCCAGCAGTTACGCGTATGGCTACACCTTC.

This clonotype appeared many times. The V and J genes are TRBV15 and TRBJ2-7; maybe TRBD1 (6 bases). V was cut by 10 bases and J by 4 bases, with 23 bases left in between. This CDR3 is 15 amino acids long. CDR1 LNHNV and CDR2 YYDKDF come from the germline V gene (reference sequence). The chain's CDR3 is CAMPINREPKYEQYF. Here the CDR3 DNA reads TGTGCCATGCCCATTAACAGGGAACCCAAATACGAGCAGTACTTC.

The rearrangement joins TRBV20-1 to TRBJ1-2; D might be TRBD1 (5 bases). V was shortened by 3 bases and J by 8 bases, with 16 bases between the two germline ends. The CDR3 has 13 amino acids. Germline V lookup: CDR1 DFQATT, CDR2 SNEGSKA (reference sequence). DNA for the CDR3: TGCAGTGCTAGTCGGGGGGTTGTGGACGGCTACACCTTC. Protein sequence: CSASRGVVDGYTF.

This rearrangement joins TRBV20-1 to TRBJ2-1, with 9 nucleotides matching TRBD1. The V and J ends lost 6 bases and 7 bases, in that order; junction bases with no gene match: 16. The germline gives CDR1 DFQATT, CDR2 SNEGSKA (reference sequence). This CDR3 comprises 16 residues. CDR3 protein: CSALPRQGVIGNEQFF. CDR3 nucleotides: TGCAGTGCCCTACCTCGACAGGGGGTAATAGGTAATGAGCAGTTCTTC.

The V call is TRBV4-3, the J call TRBJ1-1; 11 positions agree with TRBD1. V was clipped by 5 bases and J by 2 bases; unmatched bases: 10. The CDR3 totals 17 residues. CDR1 is LGHNA, CDR2 YSLEER, per germline. CDR3 in DNA: TGCGCCAGCAGCTCCAGAACCGGGACAGGGGGTAACACTGAAGCTTTCTTT. Protein: CASSSRTGTGGNTEAFF.

The chain is built from TRBV2 and TRBJ2-3; D is unresolved. The CDR3 consists of 19 residues. Between the trimmed V and J ends, which lost 5 bases and 5 bases, there was a span of 29 bases. Germline lookup yields CDR1 SNHLY and CDR2 FYNNEI. The CDR3 loop is CASSLRSSVTPLRGDTQYF. The DNA of the CDR3 is TGTGCCAGCAGTCTCCGGTCCTCGGTGACTCCCCTCCGAGGAGATACGCAGTATTTT.

This clonotype was observed many times. The V and J genes are TRBV6-2 or TRBV6-3 and TRBJ1-5, with 7 bases that match TRBD1. Germline trimming cut 6 bases from V and 7 bases from J; bases unmatched to any gene: 6. Germline-derived CDR1 and CDR2 are MNHEY and SVGEGT. There are 13 residues in the CDR3. Written as DNA, the CDR3 is TGTGCCAGCAGCAGTGACAGGGACCAGCCCCAGCATTTT. It is translated as CASSSDRDQPQHF.

The table lists this clonotype with a few counts. The rearrangement uses TRBV6-2 or TRBV6-3 and TRBJ2-1; 10 nucleotides align to TRBD2. V lost 2 bases to trimming and J lost 7 bases; unmatched junction nucleotides: 5. Per germline, CDR1 MNHEY and CDR2 SVGEGT. This CDR3 has 15 residues. The CDR3 here is CASSYLAGVRNEQFF. Written as DNA, the CDR3 is TGTGCCAGCAGTTACCTAGCGGGAGTAAGGAATGAGCAGTTCTTC.

CDR3 sequence reads: CSAAEGRRDTQYF. The CDR3, as DNA: TGCAGCGCCGCCGAAGGGCGTAGAGATACGCAGTATTTT. The chain recombines TRBV29-1 with TRBJ2-3; D is unresolved. Per the germline V gene, CDR1 is SQVTM and CDR2 is ANQGSEA. This CDR3 contains 13 residues. Trimming removed 7 bases at V and 5 bases at J, with 16 bases between.